This section outlines one TCR beta chain sequence together with its context. Antigen: not known. The sample is drawn from a study of response to subunit inactivated influenza vaccine. Study-wide results and limits: The authors put forward the suggestion that each seasonal influenza vaccination may bring in only a limited number of new T cells.

TCRdb ran MiXCR on the RT-PCR reads and lists one entry per CDR3 protein. The data hold around 650,000 distinct CDR3 sequences, with around 16% observed a single time. The CDR3 is 15 residues long. Looked up from germline, CDR1 is LNHDA and CDR2 is SQIVND (reference sequence). Unmatched junction bases numbered 9, after V lost 7 bases and J lost 6 bases. The starting material was PBMCs from blood, obtained 11 to 12 days after vaccination. V gene TRBV19 combines with J gene TRBJ2-1, with 10 nucleotides matching TRBD2. This TCR came from a man aged 45 to 65 who received an inactivated influenza vaccine. CDR3 sequence reads: CASIGLAGARNEQFF. The CDR3 DNA sequence: TGTGCCAGTATCGGCCTAGCGGGAGCCCGCAATGAGCAGTTCTTC. The whole variable domain, remainder taken from reference TRBV19 and TRBJ2-1, is DGGITQSPKYLFRKEGQNVTLSCEQNLNHDAMYWYRQDPGQGLRLIYYSQIVNDFQKGDIAEGYSVSREKKESFPLTVTSAQKNPTAFYLCASIGLAGARNEQFFGPGTRLTVL.